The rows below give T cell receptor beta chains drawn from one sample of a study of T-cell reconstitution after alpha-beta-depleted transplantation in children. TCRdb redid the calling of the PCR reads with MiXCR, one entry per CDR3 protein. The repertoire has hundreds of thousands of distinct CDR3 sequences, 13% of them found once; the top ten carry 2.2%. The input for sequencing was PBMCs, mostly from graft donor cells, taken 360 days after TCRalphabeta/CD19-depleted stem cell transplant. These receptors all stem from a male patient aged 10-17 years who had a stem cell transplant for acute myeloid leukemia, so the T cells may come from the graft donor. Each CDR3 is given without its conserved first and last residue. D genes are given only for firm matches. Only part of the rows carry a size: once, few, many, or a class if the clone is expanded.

ASSRCGNEQY | . | TRBJ2-7 | 10 | TRBV3-1 | .
ASSYKRVTYEQY | . | TRBJ2-7 | 12 | TRBV6-2/TRBV6-3 | few
ASSFNGDPYYGYT | . | TRBJ1-2 | 13 | TRBV11-2 | .
ASSFRDDSYEQY | . | TRBJ2-7 | 12 | TRBV28 | few
ASSPRRGYEQY | . | TRBJ2-7 | 11 | TRBV6-2/TRBV6-3 | many
AIRVQGTLNTEAF | . | TRBJ1-1 | 13 | TRBV10-3 | many
ASSLAGGQDYEQY | . | TRBJ2-7 | 13 | TRBV7-2 | .
ATSSQTERQF | . | TRBJ2-1 | 10 | TRBV15 | .
ATLTGLSYEQY | . | TRBJ2-7 | 11 | TRBV28 | many
AISLTGTANTGELF | TRBD1 | TRBJ2-2 | 14 | TRBV10-3 | few
ASRPRTVPTGELF | . | TRBJ2-2 | 13 | TRBV28 | .
ASSVSGGRTDTQY | TRBD2 | TRBJ2-3 | 13 | TRBV9 | few
ASSQDNMRGEQY | . | TRBJ2-7 | 12 | TRBV4-3 | few
SAKGEVAREQY | . | TRBJ2-7 | 11 | TRBV20-1 | .
ASSRGTPNTEAF | . | TRBJ1-1 | 12 | TRBV5-1 | .
SALRDTQY | . | TRBJ2-3 | 8 | TRBV20-1 | .
ASSQVSVSVAEFSYEQY | . | TRBJ2-7 | 17 | TRBV4-2 | few
SVEKSDTYEQY | . | TRBJ2-7 | 11 | TRBV29-1 | many
ASRLTLTAAEAF | . | TRBJ1-1 | 12 | TRBV6-1 | .
ASSPGLTEKLF | . | TRBJ1-4 | 11 | TRBV18 | .
SVVPGSGSNANEQF | TRBD2 | TRBJ2-1 | 14 | TRBV29-1 | .
ASSKGPSTDTQY | . | TRBJ2-3 | 12 | TRBV5-1 | few
ASSLAGREQETQY | . | TRBJ2-5 | 13 | TRBV7-3 | .
ASSVPTREPNTGELF | . | TRBJ2-2 | 15 | TRBV9 | .
ASSLNGNTGELF | . | TRBJ2-2 | 12 | TRBV28 | many
ASAPPGLAGHEQF | TRBD2 | TRBJ2-1 | 13 | TRBV12-3/TRBV12-4 | .
ASSPPTHEQY | . | TRBJ2-7 | 10 | TRBV18 | many
SARLGQDLGTHTDTQY | TRBD1 | TRBJ2-3 | 16 | TRBV20-1 | .
ASSLTSGQGNEQF | TRBD2 | TRBJ2-1 | 13 | TRBV4-3 | .
ASSVGTKTADTQY | TRBD2 | TRBJ2-3 | 13 | TRBV28 | few
ASSATGGVGKETQY | TRBD1 | TRBJ2-5 | 14 | TRBV28 | many
SVFVRFNRTGELF | . | TRBJ2-2 | 13 | TRBV29-1 | many
AWTTGSTDTQY | . | TRBJ2-3 | 11 | TRBV30 | few
ASSYSASTDTQY | . | TRBJ2-3 | 12 | TRBV6-5 | .
ASSPMPGLAMSNEQF | TRBD2 | TRBJ2-1 | 15 | TRBV7-2 | many
ASSSTGTGDGYT | TRBD1 | TRBJ1-2 | 12 | TRBV7-3 | .
AISDGLAGLNEQF | TRBD2 | TRBJ2-1 | 13 | TRBV10-3 | many
SPFPPLAGLSTDTQY | . | TRBJ2-3 | 15 | TRBV29-1 | .
ASRTAYNSNQPQH | . | TRBJ1-5 | 13 | TRBV19 | .
ASSYDKGTGGVLEAF | TRBD1 | TRBJ1-1 | 15 | TRBV5-1 | few
ATSRDESLGYT | . | TRBJ1-2 | 11 | TRBV15 | .
ASSQAVPGTGIHEQY | TRBD1 | TRBJ2-7 | 15 | TRBV4-2 | once
GGSTQY | . | TRBJ2-3 | 6 | TRBV6-1 | .
SVTQGQGAYEQF | TRBD1 | TRBJ2-1 | 12 | TRBV29-1 | few
ASSLQTSGRAGETQY | TRBD2 | TRBJ2-5 | 15 | TRBV11-2 | few
ASSPPSRYMNTEAF | . | TRBJ1-1 | 14 | TRBV18 | few
ASSWGLAGGGQAYEQY | TRBD2 | TRBJ2-7 | 16 | TRBV5-1 | few
ASSSGQGGYT | . | TRBJ1-2 | 10 | TRBV28 | .
ASSLTWEGTEAF | . | TRBJ1-1 | 12 | TRBV7-3 | few
ASSLGLADPSTDTQY | TRBD2 | TRBJ2-3 | 15 | TRBV4-3 | many
ASSIISAGINTGELF | . | TRBJ2-2 | 15 | TRBV7-8 | few
SGVGVGETQY | . | TRBJ2-5 | 10 | TRBV29-1 | few
ASSLFKRGQLF | TRBD1 | TRBJ2-2 | 11 | TRBV28 | .
ASSYDGYTGELF | . | TRBJ2-2 | 12 | TRBV6-2/TRBV6-3 | few
SVRSSGRGAYEQY | TRBD2 | TRBJ2-7 | 13 | TRBV29-1 | once
SARGEADTQY | . | TRBJ2-3 | 10 | TRBV20-1 | .
ATSPPGFAEQY | . | TRBJ2-7 | 11 | TRBV6-1 | .
ASSSGGSTDTQY | . | TRBJ2-3 | 12 | TRBV9 | few
ASSLLGRNTEAF | . | TRBJ1-1 | 12 | TRBV5-1 | many
SVANRDQDQPQH | . | TRBJ1-5 | 12 | TRBV29-1 | .